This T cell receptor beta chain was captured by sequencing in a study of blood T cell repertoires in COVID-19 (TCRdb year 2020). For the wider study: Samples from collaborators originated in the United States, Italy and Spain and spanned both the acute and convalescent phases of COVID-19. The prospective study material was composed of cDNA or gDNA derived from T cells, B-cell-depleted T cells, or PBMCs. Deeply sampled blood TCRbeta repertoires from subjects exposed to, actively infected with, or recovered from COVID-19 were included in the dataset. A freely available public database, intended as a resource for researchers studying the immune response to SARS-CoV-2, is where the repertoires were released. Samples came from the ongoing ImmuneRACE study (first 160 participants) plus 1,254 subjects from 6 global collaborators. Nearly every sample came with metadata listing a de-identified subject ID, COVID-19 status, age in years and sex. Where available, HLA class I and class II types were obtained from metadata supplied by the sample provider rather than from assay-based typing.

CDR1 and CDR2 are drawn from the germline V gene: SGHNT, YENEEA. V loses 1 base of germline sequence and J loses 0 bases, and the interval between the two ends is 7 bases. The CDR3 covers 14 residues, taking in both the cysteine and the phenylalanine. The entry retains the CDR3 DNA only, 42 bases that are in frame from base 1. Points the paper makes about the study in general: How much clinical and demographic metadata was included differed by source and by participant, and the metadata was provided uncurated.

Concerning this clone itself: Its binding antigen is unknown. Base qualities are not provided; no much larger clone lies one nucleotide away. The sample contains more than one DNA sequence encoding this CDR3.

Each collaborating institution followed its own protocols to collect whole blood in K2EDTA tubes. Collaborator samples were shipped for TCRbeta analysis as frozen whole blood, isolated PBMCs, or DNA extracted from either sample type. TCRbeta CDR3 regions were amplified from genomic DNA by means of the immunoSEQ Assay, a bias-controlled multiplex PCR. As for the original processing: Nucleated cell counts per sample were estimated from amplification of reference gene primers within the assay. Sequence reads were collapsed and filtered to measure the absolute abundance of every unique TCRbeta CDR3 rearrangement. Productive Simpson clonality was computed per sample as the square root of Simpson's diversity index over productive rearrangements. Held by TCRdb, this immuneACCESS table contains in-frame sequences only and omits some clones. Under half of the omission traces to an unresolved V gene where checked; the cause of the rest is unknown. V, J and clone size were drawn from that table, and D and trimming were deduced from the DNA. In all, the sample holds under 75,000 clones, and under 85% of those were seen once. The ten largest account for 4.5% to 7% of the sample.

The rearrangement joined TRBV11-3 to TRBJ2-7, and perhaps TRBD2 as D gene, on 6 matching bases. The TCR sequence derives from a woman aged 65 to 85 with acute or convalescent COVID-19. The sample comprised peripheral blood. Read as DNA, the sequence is TGTGCCAGCAGCTTAGGGGGAGGCTCCTACGAGCAGTACTTC. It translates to CASSLGGGSYEQYF.